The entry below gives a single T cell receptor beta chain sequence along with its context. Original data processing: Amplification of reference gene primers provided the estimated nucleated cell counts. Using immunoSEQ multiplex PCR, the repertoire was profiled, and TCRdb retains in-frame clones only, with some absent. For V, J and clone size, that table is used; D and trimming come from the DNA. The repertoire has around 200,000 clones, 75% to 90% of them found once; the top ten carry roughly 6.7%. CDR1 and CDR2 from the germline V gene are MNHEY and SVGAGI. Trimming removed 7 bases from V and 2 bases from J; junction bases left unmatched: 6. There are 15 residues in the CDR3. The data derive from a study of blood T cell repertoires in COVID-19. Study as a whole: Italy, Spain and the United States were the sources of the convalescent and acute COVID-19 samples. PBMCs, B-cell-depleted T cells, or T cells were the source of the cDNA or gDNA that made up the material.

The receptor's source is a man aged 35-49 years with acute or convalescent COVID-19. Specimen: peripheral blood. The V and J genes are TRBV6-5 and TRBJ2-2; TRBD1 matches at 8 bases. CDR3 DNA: TGTGCCAGCACACGGGACAGGCGAAACACCGGGGAGCTGTTTTTT. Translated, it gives CASTRDRRNTGELFF.